The 2 T cell receptor beta chains below all came from one sample that was sequenced in a study of cytomegalovirus exposure and HLA in healthy donors. The PCR had 60 Vbeta and 13 Jbeta primers. The table came from immunoSEQ multiplex PCR; TCRdb's copy has only in-frame clones and leaves some out. The sample contains under 200,000 clones, 70% to 85% of which appear only once. Sequencing used PBMCs. These receptors originate from a man aged 50 to 59 in good health and CMV-seropositive.

The chain links TRBV21-1 to TRBJ1-6. TRBV21-1 represents a pseudogene. The CDR3 runs to 15 residues. The CDR3 region has the DNA TGTGCCAGCAGCAAATGGGGGGGAGTTTATTCACCCCTCCACTTT. It specifies CASSKWGGVYSPLHF.

The rearrangement uses TRBV9 and TRBJ1-3; D might be TRBD1 (5 bases). In germline, CDR1 is SGDLS, CDR2 YYNGEE. The ends were cut back, 5 bases at V and 1 base at J, with 19 bases in the middle. The CDR3 covers 17 residues. Here the CDR3 DNA reads TGTGCCAGCAGTTCGAGCCACGGGGGTGGTTCTGGAAACACCATATATTTT. This sequence encodes CASSSSHGGGSGNTIYF.